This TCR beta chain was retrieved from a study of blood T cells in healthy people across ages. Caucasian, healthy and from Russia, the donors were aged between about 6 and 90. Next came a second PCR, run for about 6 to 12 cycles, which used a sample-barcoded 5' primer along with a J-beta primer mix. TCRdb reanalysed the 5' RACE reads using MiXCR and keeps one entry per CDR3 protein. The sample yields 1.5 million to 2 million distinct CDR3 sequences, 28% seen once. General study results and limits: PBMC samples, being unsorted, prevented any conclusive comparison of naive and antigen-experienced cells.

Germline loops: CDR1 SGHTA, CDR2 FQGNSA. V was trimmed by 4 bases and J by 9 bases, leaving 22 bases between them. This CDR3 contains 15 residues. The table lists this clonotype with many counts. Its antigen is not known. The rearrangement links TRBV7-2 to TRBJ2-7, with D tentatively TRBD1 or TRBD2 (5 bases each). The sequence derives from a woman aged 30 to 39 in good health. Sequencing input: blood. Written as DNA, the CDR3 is TGTGCCAGCAGCTCCGAACTAGGGGATTGGAAAGTGCAGTACTTC. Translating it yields CASSSELGDWKVQYF.